This T cell receptor (beta chain) comes out of a study of shared T cell receptors in the human thymus. Libraries were prepared by immunoSEQ multiplex PCR; TCRdb keeps only in-frame clonotypes and omits some of them. The sample includes about 660,000 clones, approximately 88% of them seen just once. The CDR3 length is 13 residues. V lost 4 bases and J lost 7, with 14 bases in between. Germline values: CDR1 SQVTM, CDR2 ANQGSEA. Separately, the same data were catalogued under a study of human thymus T cells. That paper notes: The study used thymus tissue resected during corrective heart surgery.

Sequenced input: thymocytes. The sequence derives from a boy younger than two with a congenital heart defect. V usage is TRBV29-1 and J usage is TRBJ2-1; tentative D call: TRBD2 (7 bases). CDR3 loop: CSVGGGQGNEQFF. The CDR3 nucleotides read TGCAGCGTTGGGGGGGGCCAGGGGAATGAGCAGTTCTTC.